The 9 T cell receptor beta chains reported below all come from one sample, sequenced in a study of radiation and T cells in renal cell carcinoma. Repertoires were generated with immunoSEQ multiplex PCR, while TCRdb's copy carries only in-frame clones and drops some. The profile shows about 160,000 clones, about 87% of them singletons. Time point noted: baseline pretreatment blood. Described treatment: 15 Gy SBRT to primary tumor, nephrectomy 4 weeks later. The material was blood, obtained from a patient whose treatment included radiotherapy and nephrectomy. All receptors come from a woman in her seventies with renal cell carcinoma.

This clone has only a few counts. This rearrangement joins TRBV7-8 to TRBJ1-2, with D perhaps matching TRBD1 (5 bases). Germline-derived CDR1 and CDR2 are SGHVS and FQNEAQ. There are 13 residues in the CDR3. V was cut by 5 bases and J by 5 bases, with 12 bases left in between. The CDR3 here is CASSRDSAYGYTF. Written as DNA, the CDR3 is TGTGCCAGCAGCCGCGACAGCGCATATGGCTACACCTTC.

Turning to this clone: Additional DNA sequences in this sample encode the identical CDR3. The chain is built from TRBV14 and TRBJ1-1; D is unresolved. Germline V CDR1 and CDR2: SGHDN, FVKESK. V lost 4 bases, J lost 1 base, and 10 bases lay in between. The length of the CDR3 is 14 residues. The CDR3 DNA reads TGTGCCAGCAGCCCGGAGACGCCGAACACTGAAGCTTTCTTT. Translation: CASSPETPNTEAFF.

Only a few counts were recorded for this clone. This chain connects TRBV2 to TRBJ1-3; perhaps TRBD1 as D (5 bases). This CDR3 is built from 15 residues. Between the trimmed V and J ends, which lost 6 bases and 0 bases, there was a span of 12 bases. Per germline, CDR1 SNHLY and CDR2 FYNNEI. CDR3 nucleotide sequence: TGTGCCAGCAGGGCCACAGGCCTCTCTGGAAACACCATATATTTT. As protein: CASRATGLSGNTIYF.

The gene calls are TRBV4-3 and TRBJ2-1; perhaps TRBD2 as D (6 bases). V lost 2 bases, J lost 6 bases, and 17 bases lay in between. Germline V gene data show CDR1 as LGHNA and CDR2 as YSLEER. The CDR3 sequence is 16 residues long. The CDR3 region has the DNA TGCGCCAGCAGCCAATCTACTCGGAGGGCTTCCAATGAGCAGTTCTTC. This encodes CASSQSTRRASNEQFF.

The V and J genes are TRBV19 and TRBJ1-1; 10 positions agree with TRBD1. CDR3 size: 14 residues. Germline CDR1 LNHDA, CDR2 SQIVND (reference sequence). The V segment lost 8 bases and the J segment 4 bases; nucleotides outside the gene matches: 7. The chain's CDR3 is CASVRQGAGTEAFF. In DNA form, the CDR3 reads TGTGCCAGTGTTAGACAGGGGGCTGGCACTGAAGCTTTCTTT.

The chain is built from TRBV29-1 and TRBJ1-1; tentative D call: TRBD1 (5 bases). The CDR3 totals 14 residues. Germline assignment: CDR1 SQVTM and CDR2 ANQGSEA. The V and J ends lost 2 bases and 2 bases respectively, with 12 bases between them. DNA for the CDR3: TGCAGCGTTGAATTCGGGGGACCCAACACTGAAGCTTTCTTT. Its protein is CSVEFGGPNTEAFF.

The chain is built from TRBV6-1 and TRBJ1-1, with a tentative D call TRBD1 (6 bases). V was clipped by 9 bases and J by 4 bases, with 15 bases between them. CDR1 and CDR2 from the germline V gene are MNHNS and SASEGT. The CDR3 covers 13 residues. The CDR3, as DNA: TGTGCCAGTCCCGACAGGACCATCACTGAAGCTTTCTTT. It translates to CASPDRTITEAFF.

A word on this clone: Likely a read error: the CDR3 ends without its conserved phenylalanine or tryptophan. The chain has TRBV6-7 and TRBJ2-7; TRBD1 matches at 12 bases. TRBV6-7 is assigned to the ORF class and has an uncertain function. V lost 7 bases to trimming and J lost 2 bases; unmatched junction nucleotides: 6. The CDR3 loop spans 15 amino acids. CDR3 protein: CASTGGQGAPYEQYL. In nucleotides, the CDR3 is TGTGCCAGCACTGGGGGACAGGGGGCCCCCTACGAGCAGTACCTC.

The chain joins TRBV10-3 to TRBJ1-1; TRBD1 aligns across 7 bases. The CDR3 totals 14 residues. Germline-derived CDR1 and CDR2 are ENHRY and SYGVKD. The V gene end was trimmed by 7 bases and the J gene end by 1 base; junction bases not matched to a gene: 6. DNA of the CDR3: TGTGCCATCACTGCCGGGACAGAGAACACTGAAGCTTTCTTT. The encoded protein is CAITAGTENTEAFF.